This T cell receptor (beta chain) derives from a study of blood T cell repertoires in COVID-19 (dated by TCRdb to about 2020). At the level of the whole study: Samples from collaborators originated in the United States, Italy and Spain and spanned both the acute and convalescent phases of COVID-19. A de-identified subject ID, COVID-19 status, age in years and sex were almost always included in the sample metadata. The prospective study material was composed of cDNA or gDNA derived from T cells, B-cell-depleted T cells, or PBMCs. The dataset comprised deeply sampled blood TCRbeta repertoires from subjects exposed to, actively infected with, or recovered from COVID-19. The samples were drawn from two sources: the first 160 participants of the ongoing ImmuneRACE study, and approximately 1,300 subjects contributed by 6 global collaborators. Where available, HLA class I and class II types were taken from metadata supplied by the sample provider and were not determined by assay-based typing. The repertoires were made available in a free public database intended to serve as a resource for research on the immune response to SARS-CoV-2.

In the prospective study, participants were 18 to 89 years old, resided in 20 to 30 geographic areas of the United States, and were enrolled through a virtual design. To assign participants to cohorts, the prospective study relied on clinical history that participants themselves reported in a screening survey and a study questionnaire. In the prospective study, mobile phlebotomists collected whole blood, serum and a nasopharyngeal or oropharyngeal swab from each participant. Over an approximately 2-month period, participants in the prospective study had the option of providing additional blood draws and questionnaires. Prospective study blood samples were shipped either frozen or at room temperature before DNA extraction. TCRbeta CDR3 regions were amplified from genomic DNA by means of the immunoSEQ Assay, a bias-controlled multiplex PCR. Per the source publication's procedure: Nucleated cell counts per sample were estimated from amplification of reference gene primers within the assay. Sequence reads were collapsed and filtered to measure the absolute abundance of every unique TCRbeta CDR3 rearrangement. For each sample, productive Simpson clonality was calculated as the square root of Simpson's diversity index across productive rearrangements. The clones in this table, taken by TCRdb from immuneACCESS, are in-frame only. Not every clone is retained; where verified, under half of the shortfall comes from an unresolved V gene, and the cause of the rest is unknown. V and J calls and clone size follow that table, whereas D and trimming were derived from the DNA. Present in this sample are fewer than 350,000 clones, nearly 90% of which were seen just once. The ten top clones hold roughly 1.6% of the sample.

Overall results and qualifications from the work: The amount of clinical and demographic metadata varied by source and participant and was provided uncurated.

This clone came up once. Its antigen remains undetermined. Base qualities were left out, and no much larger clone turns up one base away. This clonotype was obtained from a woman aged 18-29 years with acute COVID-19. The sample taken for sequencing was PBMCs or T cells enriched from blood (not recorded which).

The nucleotides are TGTGCCAGCAGCCCAAGGACTAGACAAAACACAGATACGCAGTATTTT. Its product reads: CASSPRTRQNTDTQYF. The chain is assembled from TRBV7-2 and TRBJ2-3; a stretch of 7 junction bases matches TRBD2. In the germline V gene, CDR1 corresponds to SGHTA and CDR2 to FQGNSA. The germline V end is reduced by 5 bases and the J end by 2 bases; junction bases left unmatched: 10. Spanning cysteine to phenylalanine, the CDR3 consists of 16 amino acids. Only the CDR3 DNA stays, 48 bases, in frame from base 1.